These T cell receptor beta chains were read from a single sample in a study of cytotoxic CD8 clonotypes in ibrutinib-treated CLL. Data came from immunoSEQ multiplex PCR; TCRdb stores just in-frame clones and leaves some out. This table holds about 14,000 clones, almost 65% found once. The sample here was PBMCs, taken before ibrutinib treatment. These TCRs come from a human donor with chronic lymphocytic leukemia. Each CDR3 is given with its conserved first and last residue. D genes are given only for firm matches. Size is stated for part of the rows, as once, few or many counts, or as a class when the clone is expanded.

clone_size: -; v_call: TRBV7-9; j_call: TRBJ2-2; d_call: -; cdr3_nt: TGTGCCAGCATACGGGCCCTCGCGACCGGGGAGCTGTTTTTT; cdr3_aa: CASIRALATGELFF
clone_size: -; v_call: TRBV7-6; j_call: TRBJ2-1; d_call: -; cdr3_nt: TGTGCCAGCAGCTCCGATAATGAGCAGTTCTTC; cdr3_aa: CASSSDNEQFF
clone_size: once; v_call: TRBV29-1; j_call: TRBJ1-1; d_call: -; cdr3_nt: TGCAGCGCCCATATGGGCACTGAAGCTTTCTTT; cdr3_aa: CSAHMGTEAFF
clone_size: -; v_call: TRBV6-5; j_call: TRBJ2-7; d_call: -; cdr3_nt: TGTGCCAGCAGTTACGGGACGGAATTCTACGAGCAGTACTTC; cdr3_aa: CASSYGTEFYEQYF
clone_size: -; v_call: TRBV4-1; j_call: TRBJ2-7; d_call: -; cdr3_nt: TGCGCCAGCAGCCAATCACCTCCGGCCGGGGGAGAGCAGTACTTC; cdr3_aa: CASSQSPPAGGEQYF
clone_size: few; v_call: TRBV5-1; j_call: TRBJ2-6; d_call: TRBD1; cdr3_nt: TGCGCCAGCAGCTACAGAGGGACAGGGGCTGCTGGGGCCAACGTCCTGACTTTC; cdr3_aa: CASSYRGTGAAGANVLTF
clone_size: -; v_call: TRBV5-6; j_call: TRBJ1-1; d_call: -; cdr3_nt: TGTGCCAGCAGCTTGGCCGGGGTTTCTGAAGCTTTCTTT; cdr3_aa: CASSLAGVSEAFF
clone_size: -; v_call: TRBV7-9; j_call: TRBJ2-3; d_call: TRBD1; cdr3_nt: TGTGCCAGCAGCTCCGGGACAGGGGCTGATACGCAGTATTTT; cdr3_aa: CASSSGTGADTQYF
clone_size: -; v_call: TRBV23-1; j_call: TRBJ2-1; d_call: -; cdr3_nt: TGCGCCAGCAGTCAATCCTGGGTGGGGCTATGTTGTGAGCAGTTCTTC; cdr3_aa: CASSQSWVGLCCEQFF
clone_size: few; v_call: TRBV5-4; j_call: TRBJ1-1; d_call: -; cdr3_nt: TGTGCCAGCAGCTTGCTGGCCGACACTGAAGCTTTCTTT; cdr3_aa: CASSLLADTEAFF
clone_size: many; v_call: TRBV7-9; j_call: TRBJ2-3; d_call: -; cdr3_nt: TGTGCCAGCAGCTTAGGGGCTAGCATAGCAGATACGCAGTATTTT; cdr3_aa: CASSLGASIADTQYF
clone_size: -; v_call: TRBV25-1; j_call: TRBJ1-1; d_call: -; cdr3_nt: TGTGCCAGCAGTGAATTAAAACAGGGTCGTACTGAAGCTTTCTTT; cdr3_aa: CASSELKQGRTEAFF
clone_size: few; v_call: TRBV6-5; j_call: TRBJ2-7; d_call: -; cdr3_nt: TGTGCCAGCGGGGGAACAGATACCTACGAGCAGTACTTC; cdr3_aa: CASGGTDTYEQYF
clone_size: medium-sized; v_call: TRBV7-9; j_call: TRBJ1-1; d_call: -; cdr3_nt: TGTGCCAGCACCCTCAACACTGAAGCTTTCTTT; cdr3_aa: CASTLNTEAFF
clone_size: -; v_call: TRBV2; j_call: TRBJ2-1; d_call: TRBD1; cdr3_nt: TGTGCCAGCAACCCTCTACAGGGGGCAGAATACAATGAGCAGTTCTTC; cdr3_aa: CASNPLQGAEYNEQFF
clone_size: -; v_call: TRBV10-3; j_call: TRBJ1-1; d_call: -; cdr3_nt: TGTGCCATCAGTGAAGGGACCGGGCTGCTGAACACTGAAGCTTTCTTT; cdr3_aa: CAISEGTGLLNTEAFF
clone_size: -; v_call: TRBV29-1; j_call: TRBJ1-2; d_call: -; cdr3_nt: TGCAGCGTTGATACCCTGAAAGGGTATGGCTACACCTTC; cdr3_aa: CSVDTLKGYGYTF
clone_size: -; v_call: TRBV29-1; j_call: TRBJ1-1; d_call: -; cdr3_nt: TGCAGCGCCCAATTGAGTGAAGCTTTCTTT; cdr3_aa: CSAQLSEAFF
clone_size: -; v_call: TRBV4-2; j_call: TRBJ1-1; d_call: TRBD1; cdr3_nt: TGTGCCAGCAGTCGGGACAGCATCGAAGCTTTCTTT; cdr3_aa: CASSRDSIEAFF
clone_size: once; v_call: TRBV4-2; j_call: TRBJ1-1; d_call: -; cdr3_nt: TGTGCCAGCAGCCAACAACGTGGCCAAATGAACACTGAAGCTTTCTTT; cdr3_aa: CASSQQRGQMNTEAFF
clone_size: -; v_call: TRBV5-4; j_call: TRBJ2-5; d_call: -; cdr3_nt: TGTGCCAGCAGCTTGGATTCGGGGGAGACCCAGTACTTC; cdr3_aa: CASSLDSGETQYF
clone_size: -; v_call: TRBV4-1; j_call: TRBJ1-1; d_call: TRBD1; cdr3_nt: TGCGCCAGCAGCCAAGATCAGGACAGGGAAACTGAAGCTTTCTTT; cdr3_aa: CASSQDQDRETEAFF
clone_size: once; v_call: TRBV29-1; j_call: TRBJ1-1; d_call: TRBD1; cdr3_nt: TGCAGCGCCCGGACAGGTGGGAACACTGAAGCTTTCTTT; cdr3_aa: CSARTGGNTEAFF
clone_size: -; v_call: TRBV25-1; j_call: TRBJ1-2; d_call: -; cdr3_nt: TGTGCCAGCAGTGATAGAGGGGTGGACAGAGCTTCTAACTATGGCTACACCTTC; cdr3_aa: CASSDRGVDRASNYGYTF
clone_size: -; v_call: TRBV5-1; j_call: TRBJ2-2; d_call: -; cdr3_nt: TGCGCCAGCAGCTTGGTTGGTGCGAACACCGGGGAGCTGTTTTTT; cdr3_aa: CASSLVGANTGELFF
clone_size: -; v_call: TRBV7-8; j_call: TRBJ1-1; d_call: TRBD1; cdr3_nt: TGTGCCAGCAGCTTAGCGACAGGGTCGAACACTGAAGCTTTCTTT; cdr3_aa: CASSLATGSNTEAFF
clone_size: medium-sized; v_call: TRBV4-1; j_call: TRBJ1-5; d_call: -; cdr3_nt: TGCGCCAGCAGCCAAGATCCGGGGGCTTCGAGCAATCAGCCCCAGCATTTT; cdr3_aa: CASSQDPGASSNQPQHF
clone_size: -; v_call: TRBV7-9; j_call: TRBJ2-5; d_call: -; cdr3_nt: TGTGCCAGCAGCGCACCCCAAGAGACCCAGTACTTC; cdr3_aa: CASSAPQETQYF
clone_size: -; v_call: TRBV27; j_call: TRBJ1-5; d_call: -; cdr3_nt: TGTGCCAGCAGAACCCTTGGGGTTAATCAGCCCCAGCATTTT; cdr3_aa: CASRTLGVNQPQHF
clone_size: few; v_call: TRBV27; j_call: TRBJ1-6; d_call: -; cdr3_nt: TGTGCCAGCAGTTCGTGGGGGTTCTCACCCCTCCACTTT; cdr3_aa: CASSSWGFSPLHF
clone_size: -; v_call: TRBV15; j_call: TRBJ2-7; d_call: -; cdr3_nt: TGTGCCACCAGCAGACCGGACTCCCGCTACGAGCAGTACTTC; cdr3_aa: CATSRPDSRYEQYF
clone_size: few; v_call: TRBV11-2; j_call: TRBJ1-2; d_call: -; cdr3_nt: TGTGCCAGCAGCTTAGATGATAGGGGCAGCCGCTACACCTTC; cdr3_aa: CASSLDDRGSRYTF
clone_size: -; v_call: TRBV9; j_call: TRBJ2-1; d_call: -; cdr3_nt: TGTGCCAGCAGCGACCCAGGGAAAAATGAGCAGTTCTTC; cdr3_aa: CASSDPGKNEQFF
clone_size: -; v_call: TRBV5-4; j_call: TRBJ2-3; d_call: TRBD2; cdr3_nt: TGTGCCAGCAGCTCCGGACTAGCGGTGAGCACAGATACGCAGTATTTT; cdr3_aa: CASSSGLAVSTDTQYF
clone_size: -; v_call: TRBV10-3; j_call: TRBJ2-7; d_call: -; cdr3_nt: TGTGCCCTCAGGACAGAGGAGCGCTCCTACGAGCAGTACTTC; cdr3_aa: CALRTEERSYEQYF
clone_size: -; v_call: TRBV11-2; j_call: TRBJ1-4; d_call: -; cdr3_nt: TGTGCCAGCAGCTCAATGCACCGGATTGATGAAAAACTGTTTTTT; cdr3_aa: CASSSMHRIDEKLFF
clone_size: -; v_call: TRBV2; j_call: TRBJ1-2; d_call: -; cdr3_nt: TGTGCCAGCAGCCGAGGGGCCTATGGCTACACCTTC; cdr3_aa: CASSRGAYGYTF
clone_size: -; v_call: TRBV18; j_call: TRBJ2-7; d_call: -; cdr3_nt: TGTGCCAGCTCACCACAGGGTCCCGCTCTCCCCTACGAGCAGTACTTC; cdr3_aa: CASSPQGPALPYEQYF
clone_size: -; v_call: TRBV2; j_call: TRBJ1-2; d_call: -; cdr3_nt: TGTGCCAGCAGTACTCGCTCGAGACACCTCTATGGCTACACCTTC; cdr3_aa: CASSTRSRHLYGYTF
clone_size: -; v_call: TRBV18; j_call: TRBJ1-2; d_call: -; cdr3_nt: TGTGCCAGCTCACCTACGGGCATCGCGGATGGCTACACCTTC; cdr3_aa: CASSPTGIADGYTF
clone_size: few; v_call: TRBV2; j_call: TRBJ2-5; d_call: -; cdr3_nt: TGTGCCAGCAGGCAAGAGACCCAGTACTTC; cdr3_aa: CASRQETQYF
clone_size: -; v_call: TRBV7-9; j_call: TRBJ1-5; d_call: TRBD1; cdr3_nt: TGTGCCAGCAGCTCGACCAGACAGGGCGAATCGCCCCAGCATTTT; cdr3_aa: CASSSTRQGESPQHF
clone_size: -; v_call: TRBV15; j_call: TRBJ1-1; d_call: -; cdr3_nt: TGTGCCACCAGCAGGTGGAACACTGAAGCTTTCTTT; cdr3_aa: CATSRWNTEAFF
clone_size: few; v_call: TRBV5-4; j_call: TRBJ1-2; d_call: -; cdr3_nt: TGTGCCAGCACAGCGGACACGCGGGGCTACACCTTC; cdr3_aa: CASTADTRGYTF
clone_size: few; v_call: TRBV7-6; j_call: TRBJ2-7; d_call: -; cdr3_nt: TGTGCCAGCAGCTCGTCCCTATACGAGCAGTACTTC; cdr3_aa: CASSSSLYEQYF
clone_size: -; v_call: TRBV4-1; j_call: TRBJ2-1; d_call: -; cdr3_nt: TGCGCCAGCAGCCAAGTTGCGGGGAGCTCCTACAATGAGCAGTTCTTC; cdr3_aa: CASSQVAGSSYNEQFF
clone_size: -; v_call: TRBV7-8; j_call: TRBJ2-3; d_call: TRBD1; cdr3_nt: TGTGCCAGCAGCAGGGGACAGGGCGGAGATACGCAGTATTTT; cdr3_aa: CASSRGQGGDTQYF
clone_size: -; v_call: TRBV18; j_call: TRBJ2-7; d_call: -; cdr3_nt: TGTGCCAGCTCACCAGGGGGCGAAAGCTCCTACGAGCAGTACTTC; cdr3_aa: CASSPGGESSYEQYF
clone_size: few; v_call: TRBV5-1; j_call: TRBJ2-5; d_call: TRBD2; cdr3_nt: TGCGCCAGCAGCTTGGTACTAGCGGGGGGCCAAGAGACCCAGTACTTC; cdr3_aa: CASSLVLAGGQETQYF
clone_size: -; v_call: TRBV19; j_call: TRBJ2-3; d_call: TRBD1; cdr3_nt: TGTGCCAGTAGTCCCCGACGGGGACAGGGTAAAAGCACAGATACGCAGTATTTT; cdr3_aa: CASSPRRGQGKSTDTQYF
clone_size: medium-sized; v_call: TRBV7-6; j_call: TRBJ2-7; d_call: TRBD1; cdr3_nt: TGTGCCAGCAGCTTGGACAGGTACGGCGAGCAGTACTTC; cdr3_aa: CASSLDRYGEQYF
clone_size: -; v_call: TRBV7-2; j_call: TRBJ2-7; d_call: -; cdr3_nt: TGTGCCAGCAGCTTCGGGGTGAGGAACGAGCAGTACTTC; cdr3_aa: CASSFGVRNEQYF
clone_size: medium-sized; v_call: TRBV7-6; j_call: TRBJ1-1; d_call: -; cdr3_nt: TGTGCCAGCAGTTTTGGGGACGGCATGAACACTGAAGCTTTCTTT; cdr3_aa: CASSFGDGMNTEAFF
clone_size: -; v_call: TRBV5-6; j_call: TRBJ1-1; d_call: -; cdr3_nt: TGTGCCAGCAGCTCGTTCATGAACACTGAAGCTTTCTTT; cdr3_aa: CASSSFMNTEAFF
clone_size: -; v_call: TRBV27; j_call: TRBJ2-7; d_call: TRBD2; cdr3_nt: TGTGCCAGCACTCTACCGAGGGAGGGACCACAGAGCGGCGAGCAGTACTTC; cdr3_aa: CASTLPREGPQSGEQYF
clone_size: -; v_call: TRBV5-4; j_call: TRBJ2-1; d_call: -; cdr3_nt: TGTGCCAGCAGCTTGGGGCCGTTCCGGAGCTCCTACAATGAGCAGTTCTTC; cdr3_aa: CASSLGPFRSSYNEQFF
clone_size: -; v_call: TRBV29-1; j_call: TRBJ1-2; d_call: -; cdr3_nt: TGCAGCGTTGACGGCGGGGGAGGCTACACCTTC; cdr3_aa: CSVDGGGGYTF
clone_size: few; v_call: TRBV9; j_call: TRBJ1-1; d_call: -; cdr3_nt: TGTGCCAGCAGCGGTACAGGTATGAACACTGAAGCTTTCTTT; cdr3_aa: CASSGTGMNTEAFF
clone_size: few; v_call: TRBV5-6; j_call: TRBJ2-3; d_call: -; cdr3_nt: TGTGCCAGCAGCTTGGCTGTCGGGACAGATACGCAGTATTTT; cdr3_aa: CASSLAVGTDTQYF
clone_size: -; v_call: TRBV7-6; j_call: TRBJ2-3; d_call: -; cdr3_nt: TGTGCCAGCAGCTTAGGGAGCGGGCTAAGCACAGATACGCAGTATTTT; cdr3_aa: CASSLGSGLSTDTQYF